These 14 T cell receptor beta chains were sequenced from one sample in a study of shared clonotypes between healthy human individuals. TCRdb keeps only in-frame clones here, not all; method: immunoSEQ multiplex PCR. The sample comprises more than 900,000 clones, more than 75% of which are singletons, and around 0.61% rests with the top ten. Sequencing used memory CD4+ T cells from PBMCs. Regarding subset: CD45RA-negative fraction. Source of these receptors: a man between 18 and 35 years old in good health. Some clones in this sample may be carry-over from other donors' samples.

This clone came up once. V is TRBV9 and J is TRBJ2-1; the match to TRBD2 covers 12 bases. Trimming at V came to 4 bases and at J to 0 bases, leaving 8 bases not matched to a gene. Germline CDR1 SGDLS, CDR2 YYNGEE. The CDR3 sequence is 18 residues long. The CDR3 DNA reads as TGTGCCAGCAGCCCCCGACTAGCGGGAGCCCCCTCCTACAATGAGCAGTTCTTC. Translating gives CASSPRLAGAPSYNEQFF.

This clone is a singleton in its sample. The J gene is TRBJ2-6, the V gene TRBV6-1, with D possibly being TRBD1 (5 bases). This CDR3 contains 16 residues. Germline V gene data show CDR1 as MNHNS and CDR2 as SASEGT. V was clipped by 2 bases and J by 1 base, with 9 bases between them. The CDR3 is CASSERRGSGANVLTF. In nucleotides, the CDR3 is TGTGCCAGCAGTGAACGAAGGGGTTCTGGGGCCAACGTCCTGACTTTC.

This clone appeared a few times. The rearrangement links TRBV30 to TRBJ1-5; 9 bases agree with TRBD1. This CDR3 region has 15 residues. Per the germline V gene, CDR1 is GTSNPN and CDR2 is SVGIG (reference sequence). The trim removed 2 bases at V and 7 bases at J, leaving 9 bases unmatched. In DNA, the CDR3 is TGTGCCTGGAGTCCCATGACAGGGGGATTACAGCCCCAGCATTTT. This translates into CAWSPMTGGLQPQHF.

This clone has only a few counts. The V gene is TRBV2, the J gene TRBJ1-2, with D hard to call. Germline CDR1 and CDR2: SNHLY and FYNNEI. The CDR3 loop spans 12 amino acids. The V gene lost 1 base and the J gene lost 7 bases, with 7 bases spanning the gap. The CDR3 DNA reads as TGTGCCAGCAGTGAAGTCCCCGGTGGCTACACCTTC. Its translation is CASSEVPGGYTF.

The CDR3: CASSPGLQRESGANVLTF. The CDR3 nucleotides are TGTGCCAGCAGCCCCGGGCTTCAGAGGGAATCTGGGGCCAACGTCCTGACTTTC. J is TRBJ2-6 and V is TRBV7-2; possibly TRBD2 for D (5 bases). The V end lost 5 bases, the J end lost 1 base, and 18 bases lay between the germline ends. Germline assignment: CDR1 SGHTA and CDR2 FQGNSA. The CDR3 is 18 residues long.

The chain recombines TRBV7-8 with TRBJ1-2; 8 nucleotides match TRBD1. CDR1 and CDR2 from the germline V gene are SGHVS and FQNEAQ. The J segment lost 5 bases and the V segment lost 4 bases, leaving 3 bases of the junction unmatched. CDR3 length: 13 amino acids. The CDR3 loop is CASSSRTGYGYTF. CDR3 nucleotide sequence: TGTGCCAGCAGCTCAAGGACAGGGTATGGCTACACCTTC.

The rearrangement uses TRBV18 and TRBJ1-3; D remains unclear. V was clipped by 2 bases and J by 9 bases, with 11 bases between them. Looked up from germline, CDR1 is KGHSH and CDR2 is LQKENI. The CDR3 covers 13 residues. DNA for the CDR3: TGTGCCAGCTCACCAGAGCTTCGGGGCACCATATATTTT. Its protein is CASSPELRGTIYF. Full variable domain (outside the CDR3, taken from reference TRBV18 and TRBJ1-3): NAGVMQNPRHLVRRRGQEARLRCSPMKGHSHVYWYRQLPEEGLKFMVYLQKENIIDESGMPKERFSAEFPKEGPSILRIQQVVRGDSAAYFCASSPELRGTIYFGEGSWLTVV.

V gene TRBV6-6 combines with J gene TRBJ2-5, with 9 bases that match TRBD1. There are 15 residues in the CDR3. CDR1 MNHNY and CDR2 SVGAGI come from the germline V gene (reference sequence). The V segment lost 0 bases and the J segment 2 bases; nucleotides outside the gene matches: 1. The CDR3 sequence is CASSYSGTGQETQYF. CDR3 bases: TGTGCCAGCAGTTACTCCGGGACAGGGCAAGAGACCCAGTACTTC.

This chain uses TRBV15 with TRBJ1-5, with D unclear. Germline V gene data show CDR1 as LNHNV and CDR2 as YYDKDF (reference sequence). Trimming stripped 1 base from V and 4 bases from J, with 8 bases between. The CDR3 sequence is 14 residues long. The CDR3 sequence: CATSRGNTNQPQHF. The DNA for the CDR3 is TGTGCCACCAGCAGAGGAAATACTAATCAGCCCCAGCATTTT.

For this clone: A much larger clone lies one base from this, so it may be a read error. V gene TRBV29-1 combines with J gene TRBJ1-1; no definite D call. Germline-derived CDR1 and CDR2 are SQVTM and ANQGSEA. This CDR3 has 13 residues. V lost 7 bases to trimming and J lost 5 bases, with 17 bases between them. The CDR3 region is CSAPTGEGTEAFF. CDR3 coding DNA: TGCAGCGCCCCAACCGGGGAGGGTACTGAAGCTTTCTTT.

A few counts support this clone. This rearrangement joins TRBV6-1 to TRBJ1-5; D remains unclear. This CDR3 has 14 amino acids. CDR1 is MNHNS, CDR2 SASEGT, per germline. Trimming stripped 0 bases from V and 2 bases from J, with 5 bases between. The CDR3 loop reads CASSEAMGNQPQHF. DNA of the CDR3: TGTGCCAGCAGTGAAGCGATGGGCAATCAGCCCCAGCATTTT.

The chain joins TRBV28 to TRBJ1-1, with D tentatively TRBD1 (5 bases). The germline V gene has CDR1 MDHEN and CDR2 SYDVKM. The CDR3 contains 13 residues. V lost 5 bases and J 8 bases, leaving 15 bases between the germline ends. CDR3: CASSPQTVFEAFF. The CDR3 DNA reads TGTGCCAGCAGTCCCCAGACAGTGTTCGAAGCTTTCTTT.

This chain uses TRBV29-1 with TRBJ2-7; no firm D call. Germline V gene data show CDR1 as SQVTM and CDR2 as ANQGSEA. V lost 6 bases and J lost 0, with 15 bases in between. CDR3 length equals 14 residues. CDR3 sequence: CSVLMADSSYEQYF. The DNA of the CDR3 is TGCAGCGTCCTTATGGCCGATAGCTCCTACGAGCAGTACTTC.

The rearrangement links TRBV5-1 to TRBJ1-2; 7 bases match TRBD1. The CDR3 contains 15 residues. J was trimmed by 4 bases and V by 0 bases; bases with no gene match: 6. CDR1 SGHRS and CDR2 YFSETQ come from the germline V gene. The CDR3 spells CASSLGQGETYGYTF. In DNA form, the CDR3 reads TGCGCCAGCAGCTTGGGACAGGGAGAGACCTATGGCTACACCTTC.